The present T cell receptor (beta chain) was sequenced within a study of cytomegalovirus exposure and HLA in healthy donors. 13 Jbeta primers and 60 Vbeta primers were used for the PCR. Libraries were prepared by immunoSEQ multiplex PCR; TCRdb keeps only in-frame clonotypes and omits some of them. The top ten hold 0.63% of the sample, which has roughly 200,000 clones, around 76% seen once. The CDR3 is made up of 11 amino acids. The germline gives CDR1 SQVTM, CDR2 ANQGSEA. The sequence was obtained from a man younger than 35 in good health and CMV-seronegative. Sequences were obtained from PBMCs. The gene calls are TRBV29-1 and TRBJ2-5, with no clear D. The closer fit of TRBJ2-7 to the DNA end suggests the J call may be wrong. The chain's CDR3 is CSVEVDYEQYF. The CDR3 coding sequence is TGCAGCGTTGAAGTGGACTACGAGCAGTACTTC.